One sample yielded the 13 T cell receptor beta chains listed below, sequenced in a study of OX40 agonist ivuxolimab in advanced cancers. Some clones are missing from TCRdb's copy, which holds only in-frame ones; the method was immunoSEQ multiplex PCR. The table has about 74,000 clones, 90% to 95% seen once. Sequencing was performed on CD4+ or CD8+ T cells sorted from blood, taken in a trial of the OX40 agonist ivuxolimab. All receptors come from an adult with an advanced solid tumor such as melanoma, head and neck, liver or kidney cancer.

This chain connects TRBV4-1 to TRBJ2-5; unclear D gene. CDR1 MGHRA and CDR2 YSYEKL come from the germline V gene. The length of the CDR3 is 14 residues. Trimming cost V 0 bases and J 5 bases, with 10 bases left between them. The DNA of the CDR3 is TGCGCCAGCAGCCAAGATCCTAGAATGGAGACCCAGTACTTC. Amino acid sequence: CASSQDPRMETQYF.

In nucleotides, the CDR3 is TGCAGCGTTGAAGGACAGAAAACGGCTAACTATGGCTACACCTTC. This translates into CSVEGQKTANYGYTF. The chain couples TRBV29-1 to TRBJ1-2; tentatively, D is TRBD1 (5 bases). V was cut by 1 base and J by 0 bases, with 12 bases left in between. This CDR3 is 15 amino acids long. Germline-derived CDR1 and CDR2 are SQVTM and ANQGSEA. The full variable domain, in which reference TRBV29-1 and TRBJ1-2 provide the parts outside the CDR3, is SAVISQKPSRDICQRGTSLTIQCQVDSQVTMMFWYRQQPGQSLTLIATANQGSEATYESGFVIDKFPISRPNLTFSTLTVSNMSPEDSSIYLCSVEGQKTANYGYTFGSGTRLTVV.

The CDR3 nucleotides read TGTGCCAGCAGCATCGACCTAACTGGGTTCGAGCAGTACTTC. This sequence encodes CASSIDLTGFEQYF. V usage is TRBV5-4 and J usage is TRBJ2-7; D is unresolved. The CDR3 totals 14 residues. CDR1 is SGHNT and CDR2 is YYREEE in the germline V gene (reference sequence). The V end was cut by 4 bases, the J end by 6 bases, with 17 bases between.

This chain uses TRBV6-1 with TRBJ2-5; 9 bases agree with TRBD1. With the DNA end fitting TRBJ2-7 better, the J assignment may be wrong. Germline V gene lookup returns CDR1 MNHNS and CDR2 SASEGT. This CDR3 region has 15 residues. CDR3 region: CASSPGQGRGYEQYF. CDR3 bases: TGTGCCAGCAGCCCAGGACAGGGGAGAGGCTACGAGCAGTACTTC.

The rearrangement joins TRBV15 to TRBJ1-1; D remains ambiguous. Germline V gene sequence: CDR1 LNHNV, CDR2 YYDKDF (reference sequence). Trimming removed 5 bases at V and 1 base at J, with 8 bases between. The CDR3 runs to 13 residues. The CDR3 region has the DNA TGTGCCACCAGCCGGTTCCAGAACACTGAAGCTTTCTTT. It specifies CATSRFQNTEAFF.

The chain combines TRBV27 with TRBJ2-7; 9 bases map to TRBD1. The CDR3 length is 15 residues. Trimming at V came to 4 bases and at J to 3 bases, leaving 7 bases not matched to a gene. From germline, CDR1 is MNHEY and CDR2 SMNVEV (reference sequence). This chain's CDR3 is CASSWGGTGNYEQYF. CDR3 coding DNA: TGTGCCAGCAGTTGGGGCGGGACAGGGAACTACGAGCAGTACTTC.

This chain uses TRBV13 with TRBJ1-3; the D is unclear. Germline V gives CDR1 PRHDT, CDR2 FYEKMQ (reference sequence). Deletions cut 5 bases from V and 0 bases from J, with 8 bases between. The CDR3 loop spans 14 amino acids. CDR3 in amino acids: CASSPRASGNTIYF. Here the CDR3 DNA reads TGTGCCAGCAGCCCACGGGCCTCTGGAAACACCATATATTTT.

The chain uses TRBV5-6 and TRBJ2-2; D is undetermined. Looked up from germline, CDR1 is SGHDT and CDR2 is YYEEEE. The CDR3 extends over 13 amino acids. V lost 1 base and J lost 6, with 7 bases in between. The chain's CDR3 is CASSLIDPGELFF. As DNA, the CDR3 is TGTGCCAGCAGCTTGATTGATCCCGGGGAGCTGTTTTTT.

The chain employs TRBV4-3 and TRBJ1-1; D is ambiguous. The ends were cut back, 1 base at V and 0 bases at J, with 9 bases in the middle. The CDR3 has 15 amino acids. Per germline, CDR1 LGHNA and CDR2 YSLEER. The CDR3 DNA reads TGCGCCAGCAGCCAAGTGTCGGCTGTGAACACTGAAGCTTTCTTT. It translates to CASSQVSAVNTEAFF.

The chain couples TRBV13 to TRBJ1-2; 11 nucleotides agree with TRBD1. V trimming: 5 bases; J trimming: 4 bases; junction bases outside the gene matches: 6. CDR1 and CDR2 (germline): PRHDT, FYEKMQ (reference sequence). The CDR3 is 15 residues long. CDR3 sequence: CASSIGTGGIYGYTF. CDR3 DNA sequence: TGTGCCAGCAGCATCGGGACAGGGGGAATCTATGGCTACACCTTC.

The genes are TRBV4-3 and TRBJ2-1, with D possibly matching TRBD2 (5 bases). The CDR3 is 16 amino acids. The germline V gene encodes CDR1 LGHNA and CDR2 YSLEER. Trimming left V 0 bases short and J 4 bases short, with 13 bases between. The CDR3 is CASSQETTGGYNEQFF. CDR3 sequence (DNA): TGCGCCAGCAGCCAAGAAACGACTGGCGGGTACAATGAGCAGTTCTTC.

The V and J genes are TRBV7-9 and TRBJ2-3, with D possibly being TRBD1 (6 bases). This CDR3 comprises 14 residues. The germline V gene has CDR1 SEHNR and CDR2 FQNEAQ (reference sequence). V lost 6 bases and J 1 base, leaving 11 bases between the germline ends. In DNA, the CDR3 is TGTGCCAGCAGTTATCACAGGGGCACAGATACGCAGTATTTT. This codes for CASSYHRGTDTQYF.

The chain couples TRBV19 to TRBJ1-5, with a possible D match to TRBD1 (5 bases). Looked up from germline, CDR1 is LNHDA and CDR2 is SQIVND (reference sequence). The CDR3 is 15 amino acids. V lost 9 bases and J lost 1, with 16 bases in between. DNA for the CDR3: TGTGCCAGCCTTTTTTCAGGGAGAAGCAATCAGCCCCAGCATTTT. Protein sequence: CASLFSGRSNQPQHF.